The 3 T cell receptor beta chains below come from one sample, sequenced in a study of shared clonotypes between healthy human individuals. Repertoires were generated with immunoSEQ multiplex PCR, while TCRdb's copy carries only in-frame clones and drops some. The sample has over a million clones; approximately 76% are singletons. The sample was memory CD4+ T cells sorted from blood. Regarding subset: CD45RA-negative fraction. The receptors derive from a man aged 18-30 years in good health.

CDR3 sequence (DNA): TGTGCCAGCAGTCAGGGACAGGGACGAGAGCAGTTCTTC. It encodes CASSQGQGREQFF. The genes are TRBV6-6 and TRBJ2-1; 9 positions agree with TRBD1. This CDR3 contains 13 residues. With V trimmed by 5 bases and J by 10 bases, 6 bases remained unmatched. Looked up from germline, CDR1 is MNHNY and CDR2 is SVGAGI (reference sequence).

V is TRBV28 and J is TRBJ2-2, with D perhaps TRBD1 (6 bases). V dropped 5 bases and J dropped 1 base, with 11 bases sitting between them. CDR1 and CDR2 from the germline V gene are MDHEN and SYDVKM. This CDR3 is built from 15 residues. The CDR3 spells CASSQTGVNTGELFF. The CDR3 coding sequence is TGTGCCAGCAGTCAGACAGGTGTGAACACCGGGGAGCTGTTTTTT.

This chain links TRBV18 with TRBJ2-1; the D is unclear. Germline V gives CDR1 KGHSH, CDR2 LQKENI. This CDR3 comprises 14 residues. V dropped 0 bases and J dropped 8 bases, with 11 bases sitting between them. The CDR3 nucleotides are TGTGCCAGCTCACCACCGAACGAGCCCGATGAGCAGTTCTTC. Protein product: CASSPPNEPDEQFF.